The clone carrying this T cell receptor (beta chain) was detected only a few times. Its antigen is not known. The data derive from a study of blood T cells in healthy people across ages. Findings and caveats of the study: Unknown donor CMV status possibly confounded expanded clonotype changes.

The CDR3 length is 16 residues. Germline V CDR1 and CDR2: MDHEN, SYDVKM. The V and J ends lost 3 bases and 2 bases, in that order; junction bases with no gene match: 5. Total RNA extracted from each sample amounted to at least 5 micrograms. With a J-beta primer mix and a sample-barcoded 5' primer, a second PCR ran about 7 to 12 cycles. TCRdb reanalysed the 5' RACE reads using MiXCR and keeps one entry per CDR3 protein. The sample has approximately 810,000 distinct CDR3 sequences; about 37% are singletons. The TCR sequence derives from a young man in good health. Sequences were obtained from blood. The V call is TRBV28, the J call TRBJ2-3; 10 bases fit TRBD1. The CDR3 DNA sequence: TGTGCCAGCAGTTTTCCGGGACAGGGGACCACAGATACGCAGTATTTT. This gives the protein CASSFPGQGTTDTQYF.